The present TCR beta chain was sequenced within a study of Ad26.COV2.S vaccination and SARS-CoV-2 variants. Profiled with immunoSEQ multiplex PCR; TCRdb holds only in-frame clones, not every one. The sample lists roughly 380,000 clones, roughly 91% seen once, with around 3.6% in the top ten. Trimming pared 3 bases from V and 8 bases from J, leaving 10 bases between. The CDR3 contains 12 residues. Germline CDR1 reads SEHNR; CDR2 reads FQNEAQ (reference sequence). As for treatment: about 20 received Ad26.COV2.S at low or high dose, single or two shots; about 5 received placebo; per-sample allocation not given. Day 63 after the first vaccine or placebo injection was the time point for sampling.

This TCR came from a person aged 18-60 years who received the Ad26.COV2.S COVID-19 vaccine or a placebo. The sample consisted of peripheral blood, taken in a trial of Ad26.COV2.S vaccine versus placebo. The chain is built from TRBV7-9 and TRBJ1-1; D is unresolved. CDR3 in amino acids: CASSLEAPEAFF. The CDR3 DNA is TGTGCCAGCAGCTTGGAGGCCCCAGAAGCTTTCTTT.